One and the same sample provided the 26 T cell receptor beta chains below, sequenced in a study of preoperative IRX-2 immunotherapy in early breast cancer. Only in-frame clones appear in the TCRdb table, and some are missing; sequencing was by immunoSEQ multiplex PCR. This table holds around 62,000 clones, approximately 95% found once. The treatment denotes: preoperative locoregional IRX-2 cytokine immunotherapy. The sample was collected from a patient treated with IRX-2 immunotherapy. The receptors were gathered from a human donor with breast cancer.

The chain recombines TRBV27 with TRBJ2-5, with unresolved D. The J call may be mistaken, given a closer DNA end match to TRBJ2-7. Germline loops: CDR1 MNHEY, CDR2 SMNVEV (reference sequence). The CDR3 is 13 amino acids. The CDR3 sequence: CASSPSNTYEQYF. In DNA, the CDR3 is TGTGCCAGCAGTCCCAGTAACACCTACGAGCAGTACTTC.

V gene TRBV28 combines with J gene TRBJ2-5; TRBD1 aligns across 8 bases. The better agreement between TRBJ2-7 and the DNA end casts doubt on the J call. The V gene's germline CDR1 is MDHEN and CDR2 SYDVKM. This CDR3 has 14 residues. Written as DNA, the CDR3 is TGTGCCAGCGGTGACCGCGGACAGGGCTACGAGCAGTACTTC. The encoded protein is CASGDRGQGYEQYF.

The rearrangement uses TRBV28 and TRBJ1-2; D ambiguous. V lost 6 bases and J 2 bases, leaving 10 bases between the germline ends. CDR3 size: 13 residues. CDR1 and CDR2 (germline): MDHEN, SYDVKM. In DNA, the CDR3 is TGTGCCAGCAGCCCAGGAGAGAACTATGGCTACACCTTC. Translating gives CASSPGENYGYTF.

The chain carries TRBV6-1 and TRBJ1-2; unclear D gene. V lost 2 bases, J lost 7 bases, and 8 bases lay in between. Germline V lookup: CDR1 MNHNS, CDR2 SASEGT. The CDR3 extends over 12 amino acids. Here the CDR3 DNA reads TGTGCCAGCAGTGAAACTTTTGCTGGCTACACCTTC. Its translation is CASSETFAGYTF.

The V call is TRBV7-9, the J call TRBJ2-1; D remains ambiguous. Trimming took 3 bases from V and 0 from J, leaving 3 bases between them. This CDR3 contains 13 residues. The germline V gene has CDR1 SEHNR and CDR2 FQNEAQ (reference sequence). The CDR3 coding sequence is TGTGCCAGCAGCTTGGACTCCTACAATGAGCAGTTCTTC. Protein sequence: CASSLDSYNEQFF.

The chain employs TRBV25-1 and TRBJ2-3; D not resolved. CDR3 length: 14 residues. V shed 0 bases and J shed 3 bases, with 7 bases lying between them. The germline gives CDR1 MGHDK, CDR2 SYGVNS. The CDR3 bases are TGTGCCAGCAGTGAATATAGTTTAACAGATACGCAGTATTTT. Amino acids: CASSEYSLTDTQYF.

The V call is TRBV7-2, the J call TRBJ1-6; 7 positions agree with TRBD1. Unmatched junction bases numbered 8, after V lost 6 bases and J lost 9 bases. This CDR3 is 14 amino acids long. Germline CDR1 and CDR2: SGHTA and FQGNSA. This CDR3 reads CASRRTGESSPLHF. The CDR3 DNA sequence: TGTGCCAGCAGACGTACAGGGGAGAGTTCACCCCTCCACTTT.

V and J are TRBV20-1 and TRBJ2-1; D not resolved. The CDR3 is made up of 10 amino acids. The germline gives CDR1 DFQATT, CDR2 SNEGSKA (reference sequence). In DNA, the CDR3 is TGCAGCCCGTCTGGGAATGAGCAGTTCTTC. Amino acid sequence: CSPSGNEQFF.

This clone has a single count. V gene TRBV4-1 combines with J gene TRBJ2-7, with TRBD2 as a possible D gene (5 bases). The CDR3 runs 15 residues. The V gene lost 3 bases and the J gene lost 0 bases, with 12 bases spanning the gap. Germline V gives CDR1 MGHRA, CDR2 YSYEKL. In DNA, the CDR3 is TGCGCCAGCAGCCATATAGCGTCGCGCTCCTACGAGCAGTACTTC. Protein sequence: CASSHIASRSYEQYF.

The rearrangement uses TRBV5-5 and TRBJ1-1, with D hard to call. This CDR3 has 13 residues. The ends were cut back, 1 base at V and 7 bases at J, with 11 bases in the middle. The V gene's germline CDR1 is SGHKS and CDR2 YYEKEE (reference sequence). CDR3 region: CASSLFSRDEAFF. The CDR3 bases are TGTGCCAGCAGCTTGTTTTCCCGGGATGAAGCTTTCTTT.

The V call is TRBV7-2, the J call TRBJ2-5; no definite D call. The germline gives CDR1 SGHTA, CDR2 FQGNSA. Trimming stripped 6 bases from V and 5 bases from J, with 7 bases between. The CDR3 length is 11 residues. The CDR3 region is CASRLGETQYF. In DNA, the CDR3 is TGTGCCAGCAGACTGGGTGAGACCCAGTACTTC.

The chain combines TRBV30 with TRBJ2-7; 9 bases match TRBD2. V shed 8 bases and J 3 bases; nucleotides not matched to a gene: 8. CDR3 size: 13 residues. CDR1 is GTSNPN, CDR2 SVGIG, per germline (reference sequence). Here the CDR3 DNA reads TGTGCCGGGGGCAGGACTAGCGTCTACGAGCAGTACTTC. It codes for CAGGRTSVYEQYF.

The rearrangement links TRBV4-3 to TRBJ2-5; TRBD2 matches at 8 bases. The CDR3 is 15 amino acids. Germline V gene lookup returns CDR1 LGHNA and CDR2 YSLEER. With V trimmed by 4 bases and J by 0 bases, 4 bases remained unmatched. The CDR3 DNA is TGCGCCAGCAGCCGGGTAGCGGGGTACCAAGAGACCCAGTACTTC. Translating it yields CASSRVAGYQETQYF.

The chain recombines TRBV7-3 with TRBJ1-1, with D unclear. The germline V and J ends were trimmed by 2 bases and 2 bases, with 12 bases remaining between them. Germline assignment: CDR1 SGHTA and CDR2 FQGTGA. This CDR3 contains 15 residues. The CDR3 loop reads CASSLGRPFNTEAFF. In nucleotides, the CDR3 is TGTGCCAGCAGCTTAGGGAGGCCGTTTAACACTGAAGCTTTCTTT.

DNA of the CDR3: TGTGCCAGCAGCTTAGCTGGCTTTGGTGAGCAGTTCTTC. It encodes CASSLAGFGEQFF. The rearrangement joins TRBV11-3 to TRBJ2-1; D gene ambiguous. Germline V gene data show CDR1 as SGHNT and CDR2 as YENEEA. This CDR3 has 13 residues. V was trimmed by 1 base and J by 9 bases, leaving 10 bases between them.

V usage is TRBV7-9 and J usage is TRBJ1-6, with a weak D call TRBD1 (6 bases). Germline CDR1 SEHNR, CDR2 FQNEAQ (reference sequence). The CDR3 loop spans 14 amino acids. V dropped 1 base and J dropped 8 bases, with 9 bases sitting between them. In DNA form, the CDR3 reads TGTGCCAGCAGCTTAGGCAGGGGTTATTCACCCCTCCACTTT. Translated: CASSLGRGYSPLHF.

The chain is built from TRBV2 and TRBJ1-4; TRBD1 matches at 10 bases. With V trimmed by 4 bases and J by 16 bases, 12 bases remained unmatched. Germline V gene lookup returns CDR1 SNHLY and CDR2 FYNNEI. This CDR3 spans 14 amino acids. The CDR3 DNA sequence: TGTGCCAGCAGTGGGACAGGGGGTAGCTCAACGGGGTTTTTT. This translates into CASSGTGGSSTGFF. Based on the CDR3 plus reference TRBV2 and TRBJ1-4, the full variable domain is EPEVTQTPSHQVTQMGQEVILRCVPISNHLYFYWYRQILGQKVEFLVSFYNNEISEKSEIFDDQFSVERPDGSNFTLKIRSTKLEDSAMYFCASSGTGGSSTGFFGSGTQLSVL.

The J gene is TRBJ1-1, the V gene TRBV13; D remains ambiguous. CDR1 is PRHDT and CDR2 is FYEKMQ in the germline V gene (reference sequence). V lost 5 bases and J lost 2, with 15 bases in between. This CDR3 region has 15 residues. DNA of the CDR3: TGTGCCAGCAGCCCCCAACAGAGTCCCAACACTGAAGCTTTCTTT. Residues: CASSPQQSPNTEAFF.

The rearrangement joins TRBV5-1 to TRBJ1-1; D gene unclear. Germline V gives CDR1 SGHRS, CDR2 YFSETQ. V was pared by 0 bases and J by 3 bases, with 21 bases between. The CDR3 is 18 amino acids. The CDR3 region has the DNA TGCGCCAGCAGCTTGGCCCTGGCAGCCCGGTCGTGGCACACTGAAGCTTTCTTT. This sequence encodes CASSLALAARSWHTEAFF. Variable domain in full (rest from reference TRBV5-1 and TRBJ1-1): KAGVTQTPRYLIKTRGQQVTLSCSPISGHRSVSWYQQTPGQGLQFLFEYFSETQRNKGNFPGRFSGRQFSNSRSEMNVSTLELGDSALYLCASSLALAARSWHTEAFFGQGTRLTVV.

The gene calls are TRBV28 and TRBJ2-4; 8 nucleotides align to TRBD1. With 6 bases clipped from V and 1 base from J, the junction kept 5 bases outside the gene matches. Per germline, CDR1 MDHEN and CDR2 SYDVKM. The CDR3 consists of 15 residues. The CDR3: CASRSRDRAKNIQYF. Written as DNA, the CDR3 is TGTGCCAGCAGGTCCCGGGACAGGGCCAAAAACATTCAGTACTTC.

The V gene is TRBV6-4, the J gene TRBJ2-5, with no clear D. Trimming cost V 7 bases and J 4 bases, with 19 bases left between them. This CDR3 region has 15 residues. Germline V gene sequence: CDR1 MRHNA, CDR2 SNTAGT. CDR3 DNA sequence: TGTGCCAGCAACCGACTTCGTTCTTCCCCAGAGACCCAGTACTTC. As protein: CASNRLRSSPETQYF.

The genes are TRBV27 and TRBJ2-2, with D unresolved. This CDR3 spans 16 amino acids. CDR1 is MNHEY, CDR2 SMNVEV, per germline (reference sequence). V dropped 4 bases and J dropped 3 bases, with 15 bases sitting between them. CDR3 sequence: CASSSISPSYTGELFF. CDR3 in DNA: TGTGCCAGCAGTTCTATTTCTCCCTCATACACCGGGGAGCTGTTTTTT.

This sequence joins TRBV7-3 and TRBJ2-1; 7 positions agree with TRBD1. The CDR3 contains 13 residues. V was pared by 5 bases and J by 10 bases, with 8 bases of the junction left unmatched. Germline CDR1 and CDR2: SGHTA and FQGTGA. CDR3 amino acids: CASSTTGFGEQFF. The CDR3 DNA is TGTGCCAGCAGCACGACAGGGTTCGGCGAGCAGTTCTTC.

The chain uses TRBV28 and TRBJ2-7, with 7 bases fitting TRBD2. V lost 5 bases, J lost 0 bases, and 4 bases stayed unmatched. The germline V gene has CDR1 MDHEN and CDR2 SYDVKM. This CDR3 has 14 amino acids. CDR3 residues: CASSILAASYEQYF. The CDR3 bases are TGTGCCAGCAGTATCCTAGCGGCCTCCTACGAGCAGTACTTC.

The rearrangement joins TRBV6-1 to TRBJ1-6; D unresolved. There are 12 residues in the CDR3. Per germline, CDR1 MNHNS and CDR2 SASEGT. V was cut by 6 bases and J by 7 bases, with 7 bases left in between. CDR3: CASRTVNSPLHF. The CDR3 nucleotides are TGTGCCAGCAGAACAGTGAATTCACCCCTCCACTTT.

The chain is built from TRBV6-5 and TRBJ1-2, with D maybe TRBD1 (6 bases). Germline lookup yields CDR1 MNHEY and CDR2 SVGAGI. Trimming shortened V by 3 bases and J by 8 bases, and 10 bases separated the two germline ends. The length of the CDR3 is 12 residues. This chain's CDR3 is CASSYRGRGYTF. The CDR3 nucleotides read TGTGCCAGCAGTTATCGGGGGCGAGGCTACACCTTC.